These 17 T cell receptor beta chains were sequenced from one sample in a study of T cells after yellow fever vaccination. In TCRdb, the 5' RACE reads were re-called with MiXCR into one record per CDR3 protein. Here the sample spans about 580,000 distinct CDR3 sequences, about 15% being singletons. This specimen was PBMCs, taken more than 4 days after the first yellow fever vaccination. These receptors were obtained from a man younger than 35 who received the YFV17D yellow fever vaccine.

The chain uses TRBV20-1 and TRBJ2-2; D is uncertain. The CDR3 runs to 13 residues. Germline values: CDR1 DFQATT, CDR2 SNEGSKA (reference sequence). The V end was cut by 1 base, the J end by 3 bases, with 6 bases between. The CDR3 nucleotides read TGCAGTGCTAGAGTCCCATACACCGGGGAGCTGTTTTTT. This encodes CSARVPYTGELFF.

This clonotype has a handful of counts. This rearrangement joins TRBV7-9 to TRBJ2-1; TRBD2 aligns across 10 bases. Trimming cost V 4 bases and J 0 bases; bases outside gene matches: 3. This CDR3 is built from 16 residues. Germline CDR1 SEHNR, CDR2 FQNEAQ (reference sequence). As DNA, the CDR3 is TGTGCCAGCAGCTCCCGGACTAGCGGCTCCTACAATGAGCAGTTCTTC. Protein sequence: CASSSRTSGSYNEQFF.

This clonotype has more than one count but fewer than ten. The rearrangement uses TRBV4-2 and TRBJ2-1; D is unclear. Looked up from germline, CDR1 is LGHNA and CDR2 is YNFKEQ. CDR3 length: 13 amino acids. V lost 0 bases to trimming and J lost 6 bases, with 6 bases between them. In nucleotides, the CDR3 is TGTGCCAGCAGCCAAGAACACTCCAATGAGCAGTTCTTC. Protein sequence: CASSQEHSNEQFF.

This clonotype came up many times. V is TRBV27 and J is TRBJ2-2; D not certain. This CDR3 region has 15 residues. Germline V CDR1 and CDR2: MNHEY, SMNVEV (reference sequence). V was shortened by 5 bases and J by 0 bases, with 10 bases between the two germline ends. CDR3 nucleotide sequence: TGTGCCAGCAGTACCAATGGGCCGAACACCGGGGAGCTGTTTTTT. This encodes CASSTNGPNTGELFF.

This chain links TRBV3-1 with TRBJ2-2, with 9 bases lining up with TRBD1. Trimming at V came to 8 bases and at J to 7 bases, leaving 8 bases not matched to a gene. CDR1 is LGHDT and CDR2 is YNNKEL in the germline V gene (reference sequence). The CDR3 runs 14 residues. CDR3 sequence: CASGDRATGGELFF. In DNA, the CDR3 is TGTGCCAGCGGGGACAGGGCTACCGGCGGGGAGCTGTTTTTT.

V is TRBV5-1 and J is TRBJ2-5; tentative D call: TRBD1 (5 bases). The V end was cut by 0 bases, the J end by 5 bases, with 14 bases between. The CDR3 runs to 15 residues. Germline V CDR1 and CDR2: SGHRS, YFSETQ. The CDR3 DNA is TGCGCCAGCAGCTTGGCAGGGTTGGGATCGGAGACCCAGTACTTC. Translated, it gives CASSLAGLGSETQYF.

In its sample, this clonotype was seen a few times. This rearrangement joins TRBV6-2 or TRBV6-3 to TRBJ2-1; 7 positions match TRBD1. Germline V lookup: CDR1 MNHEY, CDR2 SVGEGT. V lost 5 bases, J lost 2 bases, and 6 bases stayed unmatched. The CDR3 consists of 15 residues. The CDR3 DNA sequence: TGTGCCAGCAGTCGGGGAACAGGGGCCTACAATGAGCAGTTCTTC. As protein: CASSRGTGAYNEQFF.

This clonotype was observed a single time. Given the absence of the conserved phenylalanine or tryptophan at the CDR3 end, a read error is likely. This chain links TRBV7-3 with TRBJ2-1, with TRBD2 matching over 15 bases. This CDR3 has 17 residues. Germline CDR1 and CDR2: SGHTA and FQGTGA. With 0 bases clipped from V and 11 bases from J, the junction kept 8 bases outside the gene matches. The CDR3 nucleotides are TGTGCCAGCAGCTTAACAGGGCGGACTAGCGGGGGGGAGAAGCAGTTCTTA. It specifies CASSLTGRTSGGEKQFL.

This clonotype occurred a few times. The chain links TRBV27 to TRBJ2-5, with D perhaps TRBD1 (7 bases). Germline CDR1 is MNHEY and CDR2 is SMNVEV (reference sequence). The germline V and J ends were trimmed by 5 bases and 3 bases, with 16 bases remaining between them. The CDR3 has 15 residues. The CDR3 nucleotides are TGTGCCAGCAGTACCTTGGAGGGGGCTAAAGAGACCCAGTACTTC. Translating gives CASSTLEGAKETQYF.

The J gene is TRBJ2-1, the V gene TRBV12-3 or TRBV12-4; D uncertain. This CDR3 comprises 13 residues. The germline V and J ends were trimmed by 0 bases and 7 bases, with 7 bases remaining between them. The CDR3 region is CASSLAQLNEQFF. In DNA form, the CDR3 reads TGTGCCAGCAGTTTAGCGCAGTTGAATGAGCAGTTCTTC.

A few counts support this clonotype. In nucleotides, the CDR3 is TGCAGCGTTGACGAGGAGCTGGGGGGCTACACCTTC. Its protein is CSVDEELGGYTF. The rearrangement links TRBV29-1 to TRBJ1-2; D unresolved. The V gene lost 3 bases and the J gene lost 8 bases, with 13 bases spanning the gap. Looked up from germline, CDR1 is SQVTM and CDR2 is ANQGSEA. The CDR3 is 12 amino acids.

The V gene is TRBV7-2, the J gene TRBJ2-3; weak D call: TRBD2 (7 bases). V gave up 5 bases and J gave up 10 bases, with 16 bases separating them. CDR1 and CDR2 (germline): SGHTA, FQGNSA. This CDR3 is 13 amino acids long. The CDR3 reads CASSRGRGMSQYF. In DNA form, the CDR3 reads TGTGCCAGCAGCCGGGGGCGGGGGATGTCGCAGTATTTT.

The rearrangement uses TRBV19 and TRBJ2-3; D unclear. This CDR3 comprises 11 residues. CDR1 and CDR2 (germline): LNHDA, SQIVND (reference sequence). V lost 7 bases, J lost 8 bases, and 10 bases lay in between. The CDR3 nucleotides are TGTGCCAGTACTCATGGTAGTACGCAGTATTTT. Its translation is CASTHGSTQYF.

V gene TRBV6-2 or TRBV6-3 combines with J gene TRBJ1-1; unclear D gene. Germline CDR1 is MNHEY and CDR2 is SVGEGT. There are 15 residues in the CDR3. Trimming left V 1 base short and J 4 bases short, with 13 bases between. The CDR3 here is CASSYLSVGSTEAFF. For the CDR3, the DNA is TGTGCCAGCAGTTACTTGTCTGTCGGGAGCACTGAAGCTTTCTTT.

This chain links TRBV7-9 with TRBJ1-4; no clear D gene. This CDR3 has 15 residues. Per the germline V gene, CDR1 is SEHNR and CDR2 is FQNEAQ (reference sequence). V gave up 5 bases and J gave up 10 bases, with 20 bases separating them. The CDR3 loop reads CASSGRSASALKLFF. The CDR3, as DNA: TGTGCCAGCAGCGGCCGAAGTGCGAGTGCACTAAAACTGTTTTTT. The variable domain in full, completed from reference TRBV7-9 and TRBJ1-4, reads DTGVSQNPRHKITKRGQNVTFRCDPISEHNRLYWYRQTLGQGPEFLTYFQNEAQLEKSRLLSDRFSAERPKGSFSTLEIQRTEQGDSAMYLCASSGRSASALKLFFGSGTQLSVL.

This clonotype came up many times. V is TRBV5-1 and J is TRBJ2-5, with TRBD1 identical over 7 bases. This CDR3 is 13 amino acids long. From germline, CDR1 is SGHRS and CDR2 YFSETQ. The V gene end was trimmed by 3 bases and the J gene end by 4 bases; junction bases not matched to a gene: 3. In nucleotides, the CDR3 is TGCGCCAGCAGCTCTGCAGGGGGAGAGACCCAGTACTTC. This encodes CASSSAGGETQYF.

This clonotype was counted at least ten times. The chain combines TRBV5-1 with TRBJ2-5, with D tentatively TRBD1 or TRBD2 (5 bases each). This CDR3 contains 13 residues. Looked up from germline, CDR1 is SGHRS and CDR2 is YFSETQ. The V gene lost 4 bases and the J gene lost 4 bases, with 11 bases spanning the gap. CDR3 in DNA: TGCGCCAGCAGCGATCAGAGGGGAGAGACCCAGTACTTC. Protein: CASSDQRGETQYF.